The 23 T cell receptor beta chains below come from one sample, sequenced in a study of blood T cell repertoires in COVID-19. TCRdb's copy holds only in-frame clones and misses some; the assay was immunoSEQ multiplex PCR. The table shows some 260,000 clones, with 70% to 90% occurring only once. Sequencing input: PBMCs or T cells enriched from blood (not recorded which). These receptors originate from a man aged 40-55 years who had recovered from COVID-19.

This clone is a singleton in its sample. CDR3 protein: CASSFTGGGYTF. The CDR3 DNA reads as TGTGCCAGCAGCTTTACAGGGGGCGGCTACACCTTC. The V and J genes are TRBV7-2 and TRBJ1-2, with 9 bases that match TRBD1. The CDR3 has 12 residues. The germline V gene has CDR1 SGHTA and CDR2 FQGNSA. After removal of 3 bases from V and 8 bases from J, the junction contained 1 base not matched to a gene.

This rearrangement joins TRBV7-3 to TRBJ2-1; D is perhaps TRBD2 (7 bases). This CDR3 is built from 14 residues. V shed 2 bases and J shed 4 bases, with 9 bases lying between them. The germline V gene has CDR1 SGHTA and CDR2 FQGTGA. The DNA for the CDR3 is TGTGCCAGCAGCTTAGCGGGGGCTTACAATGAGCAGTTCTTC. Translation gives CASSLAGAYNEQFF.

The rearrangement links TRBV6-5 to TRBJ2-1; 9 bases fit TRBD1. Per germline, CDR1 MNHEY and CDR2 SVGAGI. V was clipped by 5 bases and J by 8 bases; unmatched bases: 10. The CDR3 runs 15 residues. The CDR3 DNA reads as TGTGCCAGCAGTCAAAACAGGGGGCGACCGGATGAGCAGTTCTTC. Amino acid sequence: CASSQNRGRPDEQFF.

The CDR3 region has the DNA TGCGCCAGCAGCCAGGAACCTAGCTCCTATAATTCACCCCTCCACTTT. This gives the protein CASSQEPSSYNSPLHF. The chain uses TRBV4-3 and TRBJ1-6; no reliable D call. V shed 3 bases and J shed 0 bases, with 9 bases lying between them. The germline CDR1 and CDR2 sequences are LGHNA and YSLEER. There are 16 residues in the CDR3.

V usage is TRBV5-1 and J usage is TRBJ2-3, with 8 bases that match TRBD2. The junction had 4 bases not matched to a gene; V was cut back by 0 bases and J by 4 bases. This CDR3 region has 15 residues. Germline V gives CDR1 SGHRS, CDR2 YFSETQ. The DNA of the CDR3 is TGCGCCAGCAGCTTGGAGGGCGGGAGGCCAGATACGCAGTATTTT. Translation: CASSLEGGRPDTQYF.

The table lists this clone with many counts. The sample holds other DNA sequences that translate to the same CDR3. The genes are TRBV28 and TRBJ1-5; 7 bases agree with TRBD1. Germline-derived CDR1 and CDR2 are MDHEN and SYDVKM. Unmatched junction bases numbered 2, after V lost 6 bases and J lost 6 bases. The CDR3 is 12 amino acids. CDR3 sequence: CASRTGSQPQHF. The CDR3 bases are TGTGCCAGCAGGACAGGGAGTCAGCCCCAGCATTTT.

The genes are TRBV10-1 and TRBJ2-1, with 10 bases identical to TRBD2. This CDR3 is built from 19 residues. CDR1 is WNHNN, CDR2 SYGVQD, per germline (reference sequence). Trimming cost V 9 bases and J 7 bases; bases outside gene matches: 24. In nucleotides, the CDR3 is TGCGCCAGGCCTACTGCCGCTAGCGGGGGTTCTCCGGGGGGAAATGAGCAGTTCTTC. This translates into CARPTAASGGSPGGNEQFF.

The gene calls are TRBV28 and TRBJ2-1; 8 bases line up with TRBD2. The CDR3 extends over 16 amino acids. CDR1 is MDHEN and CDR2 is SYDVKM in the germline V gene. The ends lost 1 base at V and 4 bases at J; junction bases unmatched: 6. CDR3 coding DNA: TGTGCCAGCAGTTTATCTCCTAGCGGGTCTTACAATGAGCAGTTCTTC. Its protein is CASSLSPSGSYNEQFF.

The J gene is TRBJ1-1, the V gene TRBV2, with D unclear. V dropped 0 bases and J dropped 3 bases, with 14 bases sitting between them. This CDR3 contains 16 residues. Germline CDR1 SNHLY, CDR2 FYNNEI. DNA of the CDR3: TGTGCCAGCAGTGAAGCGGCTAGATCCGGCTACACTGAAGCTTTCTTT. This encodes CASSEAARSGYTEAFF.

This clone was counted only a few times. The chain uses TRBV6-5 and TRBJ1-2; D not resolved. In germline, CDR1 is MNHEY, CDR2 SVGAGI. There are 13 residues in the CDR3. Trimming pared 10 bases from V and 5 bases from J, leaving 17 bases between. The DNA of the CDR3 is TGTGCCACCAGAAGGAGGGAAGGGTATGGCTACACCTTC. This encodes CATRRREGYGYTF.

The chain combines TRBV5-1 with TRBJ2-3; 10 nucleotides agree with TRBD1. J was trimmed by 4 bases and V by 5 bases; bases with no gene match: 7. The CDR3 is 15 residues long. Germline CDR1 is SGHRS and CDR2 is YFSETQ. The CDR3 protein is CASRRGTGEADTQYF. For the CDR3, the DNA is TGCGCCAGCAGGCGAGGGACAGGGGAGGCAGATACGCAGTATTTT. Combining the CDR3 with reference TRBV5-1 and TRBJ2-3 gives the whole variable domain KAGVTQTPRYLIKTRGQQVTLSCSPISGHRSVSWYQQTPGQGLQFLFEYFSETQRNKGNFPGRFSGRQFSNSRSEMNVSTLELGDSALYLCASRRGTGEADTQYFGPGTRLTVL.

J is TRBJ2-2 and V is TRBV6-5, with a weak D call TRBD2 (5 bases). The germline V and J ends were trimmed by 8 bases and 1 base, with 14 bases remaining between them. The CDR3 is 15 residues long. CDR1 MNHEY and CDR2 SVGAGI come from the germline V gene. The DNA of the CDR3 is TGTGCCAGCTCCCCGGGGTTAGGGAACACCGGGGAGCTGTTTTTT. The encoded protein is CASSPGLGNTGELFF.

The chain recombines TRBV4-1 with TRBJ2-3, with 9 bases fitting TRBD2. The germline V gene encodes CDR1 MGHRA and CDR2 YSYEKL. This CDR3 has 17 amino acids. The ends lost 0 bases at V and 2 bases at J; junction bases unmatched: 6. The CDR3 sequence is CASSQELLAGHTDTQYF. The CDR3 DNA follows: TGCGCCAGCAGCCAAGAGTTGCTAGCGGGACACACAGATACGCAGTATTTT.

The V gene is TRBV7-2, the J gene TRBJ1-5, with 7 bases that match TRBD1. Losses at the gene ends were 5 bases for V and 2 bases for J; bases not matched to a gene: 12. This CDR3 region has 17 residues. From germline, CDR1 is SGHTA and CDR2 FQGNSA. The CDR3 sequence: CASSPSQGYLGNQPQHF. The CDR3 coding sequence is TGTGCCAGCAGCCCATCACAGGGGTATTTGGGCAATCAGCCCCAGCATTTT.

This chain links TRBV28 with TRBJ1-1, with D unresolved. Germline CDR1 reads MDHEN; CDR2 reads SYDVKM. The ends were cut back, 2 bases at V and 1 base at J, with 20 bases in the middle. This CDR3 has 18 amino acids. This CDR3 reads CASSLGEMAQLENTEAFF. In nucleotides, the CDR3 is TGTGCCAGCAGTTTAGGGGAGATGGCGCAATTAGAGAACACTGAAGCTTTCTTT.

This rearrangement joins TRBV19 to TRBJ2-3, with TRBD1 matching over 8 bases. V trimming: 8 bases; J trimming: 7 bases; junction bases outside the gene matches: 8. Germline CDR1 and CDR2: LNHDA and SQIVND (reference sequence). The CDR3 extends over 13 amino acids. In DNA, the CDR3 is TGTGCCAGTGAATTAGACAGGGGCAATACGCAGTATTTT. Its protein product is CASELDRGNTQYF.

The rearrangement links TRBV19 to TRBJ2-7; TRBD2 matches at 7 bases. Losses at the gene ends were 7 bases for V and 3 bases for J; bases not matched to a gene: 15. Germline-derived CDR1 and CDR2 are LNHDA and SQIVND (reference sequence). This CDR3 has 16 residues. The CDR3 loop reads CASTVSHGRIIYEQYF. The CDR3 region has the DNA TGTGCCAGTACCGTATCCCACGGGAGGATCATCTACGAGCAGTACTTC. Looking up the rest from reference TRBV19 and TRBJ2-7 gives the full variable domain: DGGITQSPKYLFRKEGQNVTLSCEQNLNHDAMYWYRQDPGQGLRLIYYSQIVNDFQKGDIAEGYSVSREKKESFPLTVTSAQKNPTAFYLCASTVSHGRIIYEQYFGPGTRLTVT.

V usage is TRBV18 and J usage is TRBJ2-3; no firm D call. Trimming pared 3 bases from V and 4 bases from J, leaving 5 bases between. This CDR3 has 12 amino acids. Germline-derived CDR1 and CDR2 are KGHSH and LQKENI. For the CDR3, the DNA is TGTGCCAGCTCACCGGAGTCAGATACGCAGTATTTT. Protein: CASSPESDTQYF. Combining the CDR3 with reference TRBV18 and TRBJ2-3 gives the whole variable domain NAGVMQNPRHLVRRRGQEARLRCSPMKGHSHVYWYRQLPEEGLKFMVYLQKENIIDESGMPKERFSAEFPKEGPSILRIQQVVRGDSAAYFCASSPESDTQYFGPGTRLTVL.

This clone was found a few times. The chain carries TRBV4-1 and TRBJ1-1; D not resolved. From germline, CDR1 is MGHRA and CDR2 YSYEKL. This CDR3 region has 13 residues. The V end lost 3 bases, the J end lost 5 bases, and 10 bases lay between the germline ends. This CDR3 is CASSHRGRTEAFF. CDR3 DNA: TGCGCCAGCAGCCATCGAGGGCGGACTGAAGCTTTCTTT.

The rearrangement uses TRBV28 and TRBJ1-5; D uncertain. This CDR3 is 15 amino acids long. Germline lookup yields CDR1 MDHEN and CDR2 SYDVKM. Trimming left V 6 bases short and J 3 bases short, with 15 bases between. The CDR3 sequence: CASSWSVTNNQPQHF. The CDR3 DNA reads TGTGCCAGCAGCTGGTCGGTGACAAACAATCAGCCCCAGCATTTT.

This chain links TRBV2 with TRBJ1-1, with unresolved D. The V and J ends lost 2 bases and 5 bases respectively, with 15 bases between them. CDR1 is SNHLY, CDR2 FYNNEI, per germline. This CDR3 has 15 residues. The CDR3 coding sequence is TGTGCCAGCAGTGAAATCCCCCGGAGCGGGACTGAAGCTTTCTTT. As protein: CASSEIPRSGTEAFF. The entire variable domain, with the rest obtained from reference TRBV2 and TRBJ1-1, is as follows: EPEVTQTPSHQVTQMGQEVILRCVPISNHLYFYWYRQILGQKVEFLVSFYNNEISEKSEIFDDQFSVERPDGSNFTLKIRSTKLEDSAMYFCASSEIPRSGTEAFFGQGTRLTVV.

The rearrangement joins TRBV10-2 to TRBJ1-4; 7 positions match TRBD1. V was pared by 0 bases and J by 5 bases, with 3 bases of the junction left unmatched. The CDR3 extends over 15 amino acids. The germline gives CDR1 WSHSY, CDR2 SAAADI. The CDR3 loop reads CASSESGRGNEKLFF. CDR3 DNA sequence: TGCGCCAGCAGTGAGTCTGGCAGGGGGAATGAAAAACTGTTTTTT.

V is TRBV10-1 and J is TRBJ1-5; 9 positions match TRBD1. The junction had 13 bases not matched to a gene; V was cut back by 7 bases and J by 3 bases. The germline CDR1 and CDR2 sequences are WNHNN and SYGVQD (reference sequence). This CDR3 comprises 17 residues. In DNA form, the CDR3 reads TGCGCCAGCAAGGGTCGTCCGGGACAGGGTTACAATCAGCCCCAGCATTTT. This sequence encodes CASKGRPGQGYNQPQHF.